The 21 T cell receptor beta chains given below trace back to one sample, sequenced in a study of cytomegalovirus exposure and HLA in healthy donors. PCR primers comprised 60 Vbeta and 13 Jbeta primers. Using immunoSEQ multiplex PCR, the repertoire was profiled, and TCRdb retains in-frame clones only, with some absent. The repertoire has approximately 150,000 clones, 65% to 80% of them found once; the top ten carry roughly 4.2%. Sequences were obtained from PBMCs. The receptors come from a man in his forties in good health and CMV-seronegative.

The chain carries TRBV15 and TRBJ1-1, with TRBD1 matching 7 bases. Per germline, CDR1 LNHNV and CDR2 YYDKDF (reference sequence). This CDR3 region has 14 residues. J was trimmed by 3 bases and V by 1 base; bases with no gene match: 2. The DNA for the CDR3 is TGTGCCACCAGCAGAGTAGGGACAGACACTGAAGCTTTCTTT. Encoded protein: CATSRVGTDTEAFF.

V usage is TRBV7-8 and J usage is TRBJ2-5, with a possible D match to TRBD2 (6 bases). The germline gives CDR1 SGHVS, CDR2 FQNEAQ. V lost 5 bases to trimming and J lost 5 bases, with 9 bases between them. This CDR3 has 12 residues. CDR3 bases: TGTGCCAGCAGCCCTGCGGGGGAGACCCAGTACTTC. Translation gives CASSPAGETQYF.

The chain carries TRBV7-9 and TRBJ2-7, with 8 bases that match TRBD1. Germline-derived CDR1 and CDR2 are SEHNR and FQNEAQ (reference sequence). With V trimmed by 5 bases and J by 3 bases, 6 bases remained unmatched. The length of the CDR3 is 14 residues. CDR3 region: CASSLTTGVYEQYF. The CDR3 DNA is TGTGCCAGCAGCCTGACGACAGGGGTCTACGAGCAGTACTTC.

This clone was seen a handful of times. The chain is built from TRBV2 and TRBJ2-3; D ambiguous. Germline CDR1 is SNHLY and CDR2 is FYNNEI. The CDR3 totals 15 residues. V lost 0 bases, J lost 3 bases, and 10 bases lay in between. The CDR3 spells CASSEAGFSTDTQYF. In DNA, the CDR3 is TGTGCCAGCAGTGAAGCGGGCTTCTCTACAGATACGCAGTATTTT.

This rearrangement joins TRBV7-9 to TRBJ2-5, with 9 bases that match TRBD2. V gave up 5 bases and J gave up 0 bases; unmatched junction bases: 10. The CDR3 is made up of 17 amino acids. Looked up from germline, CDR1 is SEHNR and CDR2 is FQNEAQ (reference sequence). CDR3 DNA: TGTGCCAGCAGCGATGCCCAGCGGGGGGAGTACCAAGAGACCCAGTACTTC. Its translation: CASSDAQRGEYQETQYF.

This clone was recorded a few times. Other nucleotide sequences in the sample specify the same CDR3. This chain uses TRBV5-1 with TRBJ2-7, with D perhaps matching TRBD2 (6 bases). Germline loops: CDR1 SGHRS, CDR2 YFSETQ. The CDR3 totals 13 residues. V was shortened by 4 bases and J by 2 bases, with 10 bases between the two germline ends. The CDR3 nucleotides read TGCGCCAGCAGCCCAGGGACTGCCTACGAGCAGTACTTC. Translated, it gives CASSPGTAYEQYF.

The chain employs TRBV7-9 and TRBJ2-1; D uncertain. This CDR3 spans 13 amino acids. Germline CDR1 and CDR2: SEHNR and FQNEAQ (reference sequence). V lost 0 bases to trimming and J lost 5 bases, with 5 bases between them. CDR3 amino acids: CASSLAFNNEQFF. The CDR3 DNA is TGTGCCAGCAGCTTAGCCTTTAACAATGAGCAGTTCTTC.

This chain joins TRBV7-9 and TRBJ2-2; TRBD2 matches 15 bases. The V gene end was trimmed by 4 bases and the J gene end by 2 bases; junction bases not matched to a gene: 8. Germline assignment: CDR1 SEHNR and CDR2 FQNEAQ (reference sequence). The CDR3 has 19 amino acids. The CDR3 protein is CASSSPGLAGGGNTGELFF. The CDR3 DNA sequence: TGTGCCAGCAGCTCCCCGGGACTAGCGGGGGGAGGCAACACCGGGGAGCTGTTTTTT.

The chain couples TRBV4-1 to TRBJ2-1, with D possibly matching TRBD1 (5 bases). CDR1 is MGHRA and CDR2 is YSYEKL in the germline V gene. The CDR3 loop spans 14 amino acids. Trimming removed 4 bases at V and 7 bases at J, with 14 bases between. The CDR3 sequence: CASSPTRERNEQFF. The CDR3 DNA sequence: TGCGCCAGCAGCCCCACCAGGGAACGGAATGAGCAGTTCTTC.

The chain links TRBV11-2 to TRBJ2-1; TRBD2 matches 14 bases. This CDR3 contains 17 residues. Germline trimming cut 3 bases from V and 5 bases from J; bases unmatched to any gene: 6. CDR1 is SGHAT and CDR2 is FQNNGV in the germline V gene. The chain's CDR3 is CASSFKPGLAGDNEQFF. The CDR3 DNA follows: TGTGCCAGCAGCTTTAAACCGGGACTAGCGGGGGACAATGAGCAGTTCTTC.

This sequence joins TRBV19 and TRBJ1-2; a possible D gene is TRBD1 (6 bases). From germline, CDR1 is LNHDA and CDR2 SQIVND (reference sequence). The CDR3 length is 15 residues. V gave up 6 bases and J gave up 2 bases, with 16 bases separating them. CDR3 region: CASSPTGTRNYGYTF. CDR3 DNA: TGTGCCAGTAGCCCAACAGGGACTAGAAACTATGGCTACACCTTC.

The V call is TRBV27, the J call TRBJ2-3, with TRBD2 matching 10 bases. This CDR3 has 18 residues. Looked up from germline, CDR1 is MNHEY and CDR2 is SMNVEV (reference sequence). With 2 bases clipped from V and 0 bases from J, the junction kept 8 bases outside the gene matches. In nucleotides, the CDR3 is TGTGCCAGCAGTTTACGGAGGCTAGCGGGAGCGAGCACAGATACGCAGTATTTT. Residues: CASSLRRLAGASTDTQYF.

This rearrangement joins TRBV15 to TRBJ1-2; TRBD1 is a possible D gene (5 bases). Per germline, CDR1 LNHNV and CDR2 YYDKDF (reference sequence). The CDR3 has 15 residues. The ends were cut back, 1 base at V and 4 bases at J, with 13 bases in the middle. This CDR3 reads CATSRGTGGTYGYTF. The CDR3, as DNA: TGTGCCACCAGCAGAGGAACTGGGGGGACCTATGGCTACACCTTC.

The chain carries TRBV23-1 and TRBJ1-2, with D uncertain. TRBV23-1 is given ORF status, its function remaining uncertain. Trimming took 0 bases from V and 7 from J, leaving 3 bases between them. CDR3 length: 11 residues. This CDR3 reads CASSQSGGYTF. The CDR3, as DNA: TGCGCCAGCAGTCAATCCGGTGGCTACACCTTC.

A word on this clone: An end of the junction does not agree with germline; a read error may underlie this. Other DNA sequences in this sample translate to the same CDR3. The chain is built from TRBV7-6 and TRBJ1-2; a possible D gene is TRBD1 (5 bases). This CDR3 spans 13 amino acids. Germline assignment: CDR1 SGHVS and CDR2 FNYEAQ. The CDR3 coding sequence is TGCGCCAGCAGCTTAGACGTCGGGGGTGGCTACACCTTC. Its translation is CASSLDVGGGYTF.

The chain employs TRBV7-9 and TRBJ1-6; TRBD1 aligns across 8 bases. The CDR3 is made up of 14 amino acids. Looked up from germline, CDR1 is SEHNR and CDR2 is FQNEAQ (reference sequence). Trimming took 1 base from V and 9 from J; bases not matched to a gene: 2. The CDR3 DNA sequence: TGTGCCAGCAGCTTAGGGACAGGGCGTTCACCCCTCCACTTT. Protein sequence: CASSLGTGRSPLHF.

The table lists this clone with a count of one. The chain couples TRBV9 to TRBJ1-3, with D tentatively TRBD1 (5 bases). The CDR3 has 17 amino acids. The germline V gene encodes CDR1 SGDLS and CDR2 YYNGEE. V gave up 3 bases and J gave up 0 bases, with 16 bases separating them. The CDR3 DNA sequence: TGTGCCAGCAGCGCCGACGGGGGGAAAAGCTCTGGAAACACCATATATTTT. Amino acids: CASSADGGKSSGNTIYF.

This clone was seen only a few times. This chain links TRBV30 with TRBJ1-2; TRBD1 might be the D (5 bases). The CDR3 is 15 residues long. CDR1 and CDR2 (germline): GTSNPN, SVGIG (reference sequence). Trimming took 2 bases from V and 1 from J, leaving 14 bases between them. CDR3 region: CAWSNTGIINYGYTF. The CDR3, as DNA: TGTGCCTGGAGTAATACAGGAATTATTAACTATGGCTACACCTTC.

This chain joins TRBV30 and TRBJ2-3, with 7 bases aligning to TRBD2. V lost 1 base and J lost 2; bases outside the gene matches: 6. CDR3 size: 15 residues. Germline CDR1 reads GTSNPN; CDR2 reads SVGIG (reference sequence). The CDR3 nucleotides read TGTGCCTGGAGTGCGTGGGAGGGATCCACAGATACGCAGTATTTT. Translated: CAWSAWEGSTDTQYF.

On this clone: At one of its ends the junction is not consistent with the germline gene, which may arise from a read error. This rearrangement joins TRBV7-2 to TRBJ2-4; TRBD2 aligns across 16 bases. CDR3 length equals 14 residues. Germline values: CDR1 SGHTA, CDR2 FQGNSA. The chain's CDR3 is CASSLVGLAGGAGF. The CDR3 DNA sequence: TGTGCCAGCAGCTTAGTGGGACTAGCGGGGGGGGCAGGGTTC.

This clone was seen only a few times. The CDR3 DNA sequence: TGTGCCACCCGGACAGGCTATAATTCACCCCTCCACTTT. Amino acid sequence: CATRTGYNSPLHF. The genes are TRBV28 and TRBJ1-6, with 7 bases identical to TRBD1. In germline, CDR1 is MDHEN, CDR2 SYDVKM. This CDR3 has 13 residues. Trimming took 10 bases from V and 3 from J; bases not matched to a gene: 3.